One sample yielded the 25 T cell receptor beta chains listed below, sequenced in a study of blood T cells in healthy people across ages. Sample-barcoded 5' priming and a J-beta primer mix drove a second PCR of roughly 6 to 12 cycles. TCRdb ran MiXCR on the 5' RACE reads and lists one entry per CDR3 protein. The top ten clones hold under 25% of a sample with approximately 1,700,000 distinct CDR3 sequences, roughly 43% of them seen once. Sequenced: blood. Receptor source: a human donor in good health.

This clonotype was seen a handful of times. The CDR3 is CSARSGGSTEAFF. The CDR3, as DNA: TGCAGTGCTAGGAGCGGGGGGAGCACTGAAGCTTTCTTT. The gene calls are TRBV20-1 and TRBJ1-1; weak D call: TRBD1 (5 bases). The CDR3 extends over 13 amino acids. Looked up from germline, CDR1 is DFQATT and CDR2 is SNEGSKA (reference sequence). V was cut by 3 bases and J by 4 bases, with 12 bases left in between.

This clonotype was detected only a few times. The chain links TRBV7-9 to TRBJ1-2, with TRBD1 as a possible D gene (5 bases). Germline V lookup: CDR1 SEHNR, CDR2 FQNEAQ (reference sequence). V was trimmed by 5 bases and J by 2 bases, leaving 15 bases between them. The CDR3 is made up of 15 amino acids. CDR3 coding DNA: TGTGCCAGCAGCGTGACAGCGAGCGACAACTATGGCTACACCTTC. Translating gives CASSVTASDNYGYTF.

This chain links TRBV30 with TRBJ1-4, with a weak D call TRBD1 (5 bases). This CDR3 contains 13 residues. Germline V gene sequence: CDR1 GTSNPN, CDR2 SVGIG (reference sequence). V lost 3 bases to trimming and J lost 4 bases, with 9 bases between them. CDR3: CAWSQGDNEKLFF. CDR3 sequence (DNA): TGTGCCTGGAGCCAGGGAGATAATGAAAAACTGTTTTTT. Full variable domain (missing parts from reference TRBV30 and TRBJ1-4): SQTIHQWPATLVQPVGSPLSLECTVEGTSNPNLYWYRQAAGRGLQLLFYSVGIGQISSEVPQNLSASRPQDRQFILSSKKLLLSDSGFYLCAWSQGDNEKLFFGSGTQLSVL.

The table lists this clonotype with a few counts. This rearrangement joins TRBV29-1 to TRBJ1-2; D not certain. Trimming stripped 1 base from V and 8 bases from J, with 14 bases between. There are 13 residues in the CDR3. Looked up from germline, CDR1 is SQVTM and CDR2 is ANQGSEA. This chain's CDR3 is CSVEGSSYSGYTF. Here the CDR3 DNA reads TGCAGCGTTGAAGGCAGCTCCTACTCGGGCTACACCTTC. Using reference TRBV29-1 and TRBJ1-2 for the parts outside the CDR3, the full variable domain is SAVISQKPSRDICQRGTSLTIQCQVDSQVTMMFWYRQQPGQSLTLIATANQGSEATYESGFVIDKFPISRPNLTFSTLTVSNMSPEDSSIYLCSVEGSSYSGYTFGSGTRLTVV.

The chain uses TRBV6-5 and TRBJ2-4; D unresolved. The CDR3 runs to 16 residues. Germline assignment: CDR1 MNHEY and CDR2 SVGAGI. Trimming stripped 2 bases from V and 6 bases from J, with 17 bases between. The CDR3 DNA is TGTGCCAGCAGTTACCCAAGTAAGGTTAGTTCAAACATTCAGTACTTC. Protein product: CASSYPSKVSSNIQYF.

This chain connects TRBV5-1 to TRBJ1-2; 7 positions match TRBD1. CDR3 length: 15 residues. V dropped 1 base and J dropped 2; count of bases not matched to a gene: 5. Germline CDR1 is SGHRS and CDR2 is YFSETQ. Here the CDR3 reads CASSLLGTANYGYTF. For the CDR3, the DNA is TGCGCCAGCAGCTTGCTGGGGACAGCCAACTATGGCTACACCTTC.

This clonotype appeared a few times. Here the CDR3 reads CASSFSAGGSNEKLFF. The CDR3 DNA reads as TGTGCCAGCAGTTTCTCGGCAGGGGGTTCTAATGAAAAACTGTTTTTT. V is TRBV27 and J is TRBJ1-4; 7 nucleotides match TRBD1. Per germline, CDR1 MNHEY and CDR2 SMNVEV (reference sequence). The CDR3 loop spans 16 amino acids. J lost 3 bases, V lost 3 bases, and 7 bases had no gene match.

There are a few counts of this clonotype. The chain carries TRBV20-1 and TRBJ2-5; D may be TRBD1 or TRBD2 (5 bases each). The V and J ends lost 5 bases and 4 bases respectively, with 20 bases between them. CDR1 is DFQATT and CDR2 is SNEGSKA in the germline V gene (reference sequence). CDR3 length: 15 amino acids. CDR3 bases: TGCAGTGCTTCGATCCCGGGGCAGGGCGTAGAGACCCAGTACTTC. Translating it yields CSASIPGQGVETQYF.

The chain has TRBV15 and TRBJ2-7; 10 positions match TRBD1. The CDR3 totals 14 residues. Trimming cost V 6 bases and J 1 base; bases outside gene matches: 3. Germline CDR1 LNHNV, CDR2 YYDKDF (reference sequence). CDR3 nucleotide sequence: TGTGCCACCAGACGGACAGGGGGATCCTACGAGCAGTACTTC. It encodes CATRRTGGSYEQYF.

The CDR3 coding sequence is TGTGCCAGCAGCTTAATCCCCGGGACTAGCGGGGAAAGGAAGCAGTTCTTC. Translated, it gives CASSLIPGTSGERKQFF. The chain couples TRBV7-3 to TRBJ2-1, with 13 nucleotides matching TRBD2. The CDR3 is 17 residues long. In germline, CDR1 is SGHTA, CDR2 FQGTGA. Trimming cost V 1 base and J 11 bases; bases outside gene matches: 11.

V and J are TRBV5-1 and TRBJ2-7; 7 bases map to TRBD1. The CDR3 runs to 15 residues. From germline, CDR1 is SGHRS and CDR2 YFSETQ. J was trimmed by 3 bases and V by 4 bases; bases with no gene match: 10. The DNA for the CDR3 is TGCGCCAGCAGCACCCCGACAGGGATCGACTACGAGCAGTACTTC. It translates to CASSTPTGIDYEQYF.

V gene TRBV2 combines with J gene TRBJ2-1; 7 bases agree with TRBD1. V lost 5 bases to trimming and J lost 9 bases; unmatched junction nucleotides: 10. The CDR3 is 14 amino acids. Looked up from germline, CDR1 is SNHLY and CDR2 is FYNNEI. CDR3 sequence: CASSLRQGLSEQFF. CDR3 nucleotides: TGTGCCAGCAGTTTGAGACAGGGTTTATCTGAGCAGTTCTTC.

The sample holds a few counts of this clonotype. V and J are TRBV9 and TRBJ1-3; D remains ambiguous. CDR1 SGDLS and CDR2 YYNGEE come from the germline V gene. Trimming left V 4 bases short and J 4 bases short, with 12 bases between. This CDR3 is 14 amino acids long. CDR3 nucleotides: TGTGCCAGCAGCCCCTCTCGGGGAGGAAACACCATATATTTT. Translation gives CASSPSRGGNTIYF.

Regarding this clonotype: This clone may be a read error of a much larger clone one base away. CDR3 residues: CASSWTSGGTQYF. The CDR3 DNA reads TGTGCCAGCAGTTGGACCAGCGGAGGGACCCAGTACTTC. V usage is TRBV9 and J usage is TRBJ2-5; D possibly corresponds to TRBD2 (5 bases). This CDR3 contains 13 residues. Germline CDR1 SGDLS, CDR2 YYNGEE. The V and J ends lost 5 bases and 7 bases respectively, with 15 bases between them.

The chain employs TRBV5-6 and TRBJ1-2; weak D call: TRBD1 (6 bases). With 0 bases removed from V and 7 bases from J, the gap between germline ends came to 13 bases. From germline, CDR1 is SGHDT and CDR2 YYEEEE. This CDR3 comprises 14 residues. The CDR3 here is CASSLAGGFGGYTF. The CDR3 DNA is TGTGCCAGCAGCTTGGCCGGGGGCTTTGGTGGCTACACCTTC.

This clonotype was detected a few times. The chain is built from TRBV6-2 or TRBV6-3 and TRBJ2-5, with 11 positions matching TRBD1. This CDR3 is 18 amino acids long. From germline, CDR1 is MNHEY and CDR2 SVGEGT. The V and J ends lost 0 bases and 0 bases, in that order; junction bases with no gene match: 6. CDR3 in amino acids: CASSYSARDRGYQETQYF. As DNA, the CDR3 is TGTGCCAGCAGTTACTCCGCCCGGGACAGGGGGTACCAAGAGACCCAGTACTTC.

V gene TRBV7-8 combines with J gene TRBJ1-2; perhaps TRBD1 as D (6 bases). Per germline, CDR1 SGHVS and CDR2 FQNEAQ. V shed 1 base and J shed 6 bases, with 15 bases lying between them. CDR3 size: 15 residues. DNA for the CDR3: TGTGCCAGCAGCTTAGAACTTTGGGGGGCCCATGGCTACACCTTC. Its translation is CASSLELWGAHGYTF. Drawing the rest from reference TRBV7-8 and TRBJ1-2, the complete variable domain is GAGVSQSPRYKVAKRGQDVALRCDPISGHVSLFWYQQALGQGPEFLTYFQNEAQLDKSGLPSDRFFAERPEGSVSTLKIQRTQQEDSAVYLCASSLELWGAHGYTFGSGTRLTVV.

This chain uses TRBV12-3 or TRBV12-4 with TRBJ2-3; D possibly uses TRBD1 or TRBD2 (6 bases each). The V and J ends lost 4 bases and 2 bases respectively, with 13 bases between them. The CDR3 runs 15 residues. The CDR3 here is CASSWGAADTDTQYF. Here the CDR3 DNA reads TGTGCCAGCAGTTGGGGGGCGGCTGACACAGATACGCAGTATTTT.

As concerns this clonotype: Relative to the germline gene, one junction end is altered; a read error may explain this. The chain links TRBV29-1 to TRBJ1-2; 8 bases align to TRBD1. CDR3 length: 14 residues. Germline V gives CDR1 SQVTM, CDR2 ANQGSEA. As DNA, the CDR3 is TGCAGCGTATCAGGGGGCCCCCATAACCATGGCTACACCTTC. Its protein product is CSVSGGPHNHGYTF.

This clonotype came up many times. The J gene is TRBJ2-1, the V gene TRBV5-4, with unresolved D. Between the trimmed V and J ends, which lost 2 bases and 5 bases, there was a span of 5 bases. Germline V gives CDR1 SGHNT, CDR2 YYREEE (reference sequence). The CDR3 totals 12 residues. This CDR3 is CASSFGDNEQFF. CDR3 coding DNA: TGTGCCAGCAGCTTTGGAGACAATGAGCAGTTCTTC.

This chain joins TRBV15 and TRBJ1-4, with D unclear. CDR1 and CDR2 (germline): LNHNV, YYDKDF (reference sequence). The CDR3 spans 16 residues. V was cut by 0 bases and J by 4 bases, with 12 bases left in between. The CDR3 nucleotides read TGTGCCACCAGCAGAGACATAGGACGGAGTAATGAAAAACTGTTTTTT. Protein product: CATSRDIGRSNEKLFF.

The rearrangement links TRBV7-8 to TRBJ1-1; the D gene is possibly TRBD1 (5 bases). V shed 5 bases and J shed 5 bases, with 15 bases lying between them. The CDR3 length is 14 residues. The germline gives CDR1 SGHVS, CDR2 FQNEAQ. The CDR3 loop reads CASSITGGATEAFF. In nucleotides, the CDR3 is TGTGCCAGCAGCATAACGGGTGGGGCTACTGAAGCTTTCTTT.

This clonotype was observed a handful of times. The CDR3 protein is CSARPDGGFSGGRISTDTQYF. The CDR3 DNA follows: TGCAGTGCTAGACCTGACGGAGGGTTTAGCGGGGGGCGGATTAGCACAGATACGCAGTATTTT. V gene TRBV20-1 combines with J gene TRBJ2-3; TRBD2 aligns across 10 bases. V dropped 2 bases and J dropped 0; count of bases not matched to a gene: 20. Germline V gene sequence: CDR1 DFQATT, CDR2 SNEGSKA (reference sequence). The CDR3 has 21 residues.

The rearrangement uses TRBV5-4 and TRBJ2-1; TRBD2 aligns across 9 bases. This CDR3 is built from 16 residues. Germline V CDR1 and CDR2: SGHNT, YYREEE (reference sequence). V shed 5 bases, J shed 3 bases, and the junction held 9 bases outside the gene matches. CDR3 in amino acids: CASSPPIAGDYNEQFF. The CDR3, as DNA: TGTGCCAGCAGTCCCCCTATAGCGGGGGACTACAATGAGCAGTTCTTC.

The rearrangement joins TRBV29-1 to TRBJ1-1; 8 nucleotides agree with TRBD1. V was pared by 3 bases and J by 7 bases, with 7 bases of the junction left unmatched. The germline gives CDR1 SQVTM, CDR2 ANQGSEA. This CDR3 is built from 13 residues. CDR3 protein: CSVEPTGAGEAFF. CDR3 in DNA: TGCAGCGTTGAGCCGACAGGGGCGGGTGAAGCTTTCTTT.